This is a list of T cell receptor beta chains from one sample in a study of OX40 agonist ivuxolimab in advanced cancers. Some clones are missing from TCRdb's copy, which holds only in-frame ones; the method was immunoSEQ multiplex PCR. The data contain about 77,000 clones, approximately 82% of them singletons. Sequencing was performed on CD4+ or CD8+ T cells sorted from blood, taken in a trial of the OX40 agonist ivuxolimab. Receptors originate from an adult with an advanced solid tumor such as melanoma, head and neck, liver or kidney cancer. The CDR3 runs from the conserved cysteine through the conserved F or W. The D gene is left open where the match is weak. Not all rows give a size; the values are once, few, many and, for expanded clones, a class.

D	V	size	J	DNA	CDR3
TRBD1	TRBV7-9	few	TRBJ1-4	TGTGCCAGCAGCCCCAGGGGGACTAATGAAAAACTGTTTTTT	CASSPRGTNEKLFF
.	TRBV7-2	.	TRBJ2-5	TGTGCCAGCAGCTATTTCGGGAGTGCCGAGACCCAGTACTTC	CASSYFGSAETQYF
.	TRBV10-1	few	TRBJ2-7	TGCGCCAGCAGTGAGTTTGGGGGAAGATCGCAGTACTTC	CASSEFGGRSQYF
TRBD1	TRBV2	.	TRBJ1-4	TGTGCCAGCAGTGAGACAGGGTACGATGAAAAACTGTTTTTT	CASSETGYDEKLFF
TRBD1	TRBV5-6	few	TRBJ1-1	TGTGCCAGCAGCCGGGGGACAGGGGGAGACACTGAAGCTTTCTTT	CASSRGTGGDTEAFF
TRBD1	TRBV28	once	TRBJ2-2	TGTGCCAGCACCTCGACAGGGCTTGGCCCCGGGGAGCTGTTTTTT	CASTSTGLGPGELFF
.	TRBV6-1	once	TRBJ2-4	TGTGCCAGCAGTGATTCGTCCGGAGGGTGGCCCTCTGAGTACTTC	CASSDSSGGWPSEYF
.	TRBV19	.	TRBJ1-3	TGTGCCAGTAGTCCGGAGTTGGAGGGAAACACCATATATTTT	CASSPELEGNTIYF
TRBD2	TRBV6-1	.	TRBJ2-1	TGTGCCAGCAAAGAGGGGCGGGAGGTTGTAAATGAGCAGTTCTTC	CASKEGREVVNEQFF
.	TRBV7-9	once	TRBJ1-1	TGTGCCAGCAGCGTCGGGAAGGTCTCTGAAGCTTTCTTT	CASSVGKVSEAFF
.	TRBV4-1	few	TRBJ1-1	TGCGCCAGCAGCCAAGATCGGACAACGAGGAGCACTGAAGCTTTCTTT	CASSQDRTTRSTEAFF
.	TRBV6-5	.	TRBJ1-3	TGTGCCAGCAGTTACTCGGGACCGAGCTCTGGAAACACCATATATTTT	CASSYSGPSSGNTIYF
.	TRBV19	.	TRBJ2-2	TGTGCCAGTACCCCTAGAGGCACAAACACCGGGGAGCTGTTTTTT	CASTPRGTNTGELFF
.	TRBV27	once	TRBJ2-2	TGTGCCACCCTTCGGGAGCGGACGAACATCGGGGAGCTGTTTTTT	CATLRERTNIGELFF
TRBD1	TRBV4-1	.	TRBJ1-2	TGCGCCAGCAGCCAACCCGGGACAGGGAATGGCTACACCTTC	CASSQPGTGNGYTF
.	TRBV27	once	TRBJ1-2	TGTGCCAGTTTTTCTTTTTGGAGGGGGAATAACTATGGCTACACCTTC	CASFSFWRGNNYGYTF
.	TRBV18	.	TRBJ2-1	TGTGCCAGCTCACCACCGGGTAGAGAGCAGTTCTTC	CASSPPGREQFF
TRBD1	TRBV18	.	TRBJ2-3	TGTGCCAGCTCACCACTACAGGGGGTAGCAGATACGCAGTATTTT	CASSPLQGVADTQYF
TRBD1	TRBV6-1	once	TRBJ2-1	TGTGCCAGCAGTGGGGGACAGTACTACAATGAGCAGTTCTTC	CASSGGQYYNEQFF
.	TRBV7-2	.	TRBJ1-2	TGTGCCAGCAGCGGTCAGGGGTTGGGAGGCTACACCTTC	CASSGQGLGGYTF
.	TRBV6-5	.	TRBJ2-7	TGTGCCAGCAGTCCCCAGGGGGGTCCCTACGAGCAGTACTTC	CASSPQGGPYEQYF
TRBD2	TRBV5-1	.	TRBJ2-3	TGCGCCAGCAGACCCCCGGGCGGGGGGACCACAGATACGCAGTATTTT	CASRPPGGGTTDTQYF
.	TRBV5-6	once	TRBJ1-1	TGTGCCAGCAGCTTGAGACTGGGGGTAAACACTGAAGCTTTCTTT	CASSLRLGVNTEAFF
.	TRBV6-6	.	TRBJ2-7	TGTGCCAGCAGTTACGGGCTCAACTACGAGCAGTACTTC	CASSYGLNYEQYF
.	TRBV10-3	.	TRBJ1-4	TGTGCCATCAGTGAGTCGTTGGATGTGTCTGGAAAACTGTTTTTT	CAISESLDVSGKLFF
.	TRBV6-5	.	TRBJ1-2	TGTGCCAGCAGTTCGGTCTATGGCTACACCTTC	CASSSVYGYTF
.	TRBV5-4	.	TRBJ2-5	TGTGCCAGCAGCCCCCCCGGGATCGAGACCCAGTACTTC	CASSPPGIETQYF
.	TRBV19	.	TRBJ1-6	TGTGCCAGTAGTATGCCCCTCTTGGGGATGGAGAATTCACCCCTCCACTTT	CASSMPLLGMENSPLHF
.	TRBV5-1	.	TRBJ2-2	TGCTCCCTTGCGGGCGGGGCGAACACCGGGGAGCTGTTTTTT	CSLAGGANTGELFF
TRBD1	TRBV2	few	TRBJ2-3	TGTGCCAGCTCGGGACAGGCGGCCACAGATACGCAGTATTTT	CASSGQAATDTQYF
.	TRBV4-1	.	TRBJ2-1	TGCGCCAGCAGCCAAGGCACAGGTGGTACCTACAATGAGCAGTTCTTC	CASSQGTGGTYNEQFF
TRBD2	TRBV30	.	TRBJ2-1	TGTGCCTGGAGTCGTAGCGGGAGGAGCTCCTACAATGAGCAGTTCTTC	CAWSRSGRSSYNEQFF
.	TRBV18	.	TRBJ2-1	TGTGCCAGCTCACCAAGAGTACAAGCTTTTATCGACAATGAGCAGTTCTTC	CASSPRVQAFIDNEQFF
TRBD1	TRBV5-6	.	TRBJ1-4	TGTGCCAGCAGCTCAGGGACAGGGGGCTGGGGTGAAAAACTGTTTTTT	CASSSGTGGWGEKLFF
.	TRBV19	few	TRBJ1-5	TGTGCCAGTATCGATCGGTGGGGTAGCAATCAGCCCCAGCATTTT	CASIDRWGSNQPQHF
.	TRBV18	.	TRBJ2-2	TGTGCCAGCTCACCCGACACCGGGGAGCTGTTTTTT	CASSPDTGELFF
.	TRBV9	.	TRBJ2-2	TGTGCCAGCAGCGTAGGGTCGGCAGCGTTCAACACCGGGGAGCTGTTTTTT	CASSVGSAAFNTGELFF
TRBD2	TRBV6-5	.	TRBJ2-5	TGTGCCAGCAGTTTCCTACTAGCGAAAGAGACCCAGTACTTC	CASSFLLAKETQYF
.	TRBV6-5	.	TRBJ1-2	TGTGCCAGCAGAGTTGGAGCTAACTATGGCTACACCTTC	CASRVGANYGYTF
.	TRBV2	.	TRBJ1-1	TGTGCCAGCAGTGGTCAAAGGAACACTGAAGCTTTCTTT	CASSGQRNTEAFF
TRBD2	TRBV7-2	.	TRBJ2-7	TGTGCCAGCAGCTCAACGAGCGGGAGGCAATACGAGCAGTACTTC	CASSSTSGRQYEQYF
.	TRBV2	.	TRBJ1-1	TGTGCCAGCAGTGAGAGGTTTGAAGCTTTCTTT	CASSERFEAFF
TRBD1	TRBV5-1	.	TRBJ1-3	TGCGCCAGCAGCCGGATTGGACAGGCTGGAAACACCATATATTTT	CASSRIGQAGNTIYF
.	TRBV10-3	.	TRBJ1-6	TGTGCCATCAGTGAGTGGGGCAGGGTGGATTCACCCCTCCACTTT	CAISEWGRVDSPLHF
TRBD1	TRBV6-5	.	TRBJ1-2	TGTGCCAGCAGTTACGGACAGGGATTAAACTATGGCTACACCTTC	CASSYGQGLNYGYTF
.	TRBV4-1	.	TRBJ1-5	TGCGCCAGCAGCCAAGTCGGCAATCAGCCCCAGCATTTT	CASSQVGNQPQHF
.	TRBV6-5	once	TRBJ1-3	TGTGCCAGCAGTTACTTCCAGGGGAGAGGAAACACCATATATTTT	CASSYFQGRGNTIYF
.	TRBV10-3	.	TRBJ1-1	TGTGCCATCAGTGAGAGCAGGGGATTTAACACTGAAGCTTTCTTT	CAISESRGFNTEAFF
.	TRBV4-1	.	TRBJ1-5	TGCGCCAGCAGCCAAGAATCAGGTGCCCGCAATCAGCCCCAGCATTTT	CASSQESGARNQPQHF
.	TRBV7-9	.	TRBJ2-7	TGTGCCAGCAGCTTAGAGGGTTGGGTGTCGGACGAGCAGTACTTC	CASSLEGWVSDEQYF
TRBD1	TRBV2	.	TRBJ1-1	TGTGCCAGCAGTTGGGACAGCCCTGAAGCTTTCTTT	CASSWDSPEAFF
.	TRBV6-5	.	TRBJ1-2	TGTGCCAGCAACGAAGGGGGAGCTAACTATGGCTACACCTTC	CASNEGGANYGYTF
.	TRBV2	.	TRBJ1-5	TGTGCCAGCAGTGACCTGGCGAGCAATCAGCCCCAGCATTTT	CASSDLASNQPQHF
.	TRBV10-3	.	TRBJ2-1	TGTGCCATCAGTGAGTCGAGGGGAGTCTACAATGAGCAGTTCTTC	CAISESRGVYNEQFF
TRBD1	TRBV13	.	TRBJ2-3	TGTGCCAGCAGCCCGGGACAGGCAACTCGAACTAGCACAGATACGCAGTATTTT	CASSPGQATRTSTDTQYF
TRBD1	TRBV6-5	.	TRBJ1-5	TGTGCCAGCAGTTACACCGGGACAGGGATTCAGCCCCAGCATTTT	CASSYTGTGIQPQHF